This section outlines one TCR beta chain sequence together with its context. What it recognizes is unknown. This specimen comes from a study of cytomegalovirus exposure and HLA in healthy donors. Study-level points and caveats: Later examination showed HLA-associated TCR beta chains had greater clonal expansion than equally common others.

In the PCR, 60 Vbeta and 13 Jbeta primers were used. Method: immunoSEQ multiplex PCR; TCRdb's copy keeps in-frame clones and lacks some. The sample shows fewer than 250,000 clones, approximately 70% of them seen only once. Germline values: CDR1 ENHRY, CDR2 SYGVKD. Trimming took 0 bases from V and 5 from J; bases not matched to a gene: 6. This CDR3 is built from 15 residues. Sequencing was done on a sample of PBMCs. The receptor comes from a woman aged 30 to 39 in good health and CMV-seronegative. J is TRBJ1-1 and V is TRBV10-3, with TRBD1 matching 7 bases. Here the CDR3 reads CAISESTGAGTEAFF. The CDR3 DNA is TGTGCCATCAGTGAGTCTACAGGGGCCGGAACTGAAGCTTTCTTT.